Given below is one T cell receptor beta chain in context. Its antigen has not been determined. Per-nucleotide qualities are absent, and no much larger clonotype sits a single base away. Library creation used 5' RACE. Sequencing instrument: Illumina HiSeq 2500. The second PCR ran for roughly 7 to 12 cycles and used a J-beta primer mix along with a sample-barcoded 5' primer. A template-switch 5' adaptor carrying 12 random nucleotides introduced a unique molecular identifier onto each TCR beta cDNA molecule. Each sample yielded at least 2.5 million CDR3-containing paired-end reads. The Mint cDNA synthesis kit, primed by a TRBC-specific oligonucleotide, was used to synthesize first-strand cDNA from all RNA. Following uracil-DNA glycosylase treatment, all cDNA underwent a first 18-cycle PCR with the universal primers M1SS and BC2_uni_R. As for the authors' bioinformatics: For normalization, 1 million high-quality reads, each with a distinct molecular identifier, were randomly selected from each sample. Reads with shared molecular identifiers were discarded instead of being binned into consensus sequences. CDR3 identification, clonotype clustering and error correction used MiTCR with a Q25 quality threshold and the strictest error-elimination algorithm. Lower-bound total TCR beta diversity was estimated with a nonparametric unseen species model using Euler transformation. The public reads were reprocessed in TCRdb via fastp at Q25 and MiXCR, keeping in-frame beta chains. Rows merge per CDR3 protein into single entries with the most common DNA and genes. TCRdb's processing, not the authors', yielded these V and J calls. This sample lists over a million distinct CDR3 sequences; around 39% were detected once. The ten largest clones represent 7.9% of the sample.

The sample belongs to a study of blood T cells in healthy people across ages (dated by TCRdb to the mid-2010s). Background on the whole study: Template switching captured roughly one uniquely barcoded TCR beta cDNA molecule per two T cells in model experiments. Four age groups were formed from the donors: young (average approximately 15 years), middle-aged (approximately 42), aged (approximately 60) and long-lived (82). For two donors (one aged 18 to 29 and one aged 80 or older), the study analyzed two additional independent replicas of 1 million unique cDNA reads from the same blood draw. The study measured age-related changes in TCR beta repertoire diversity using deep sequencing normalized with unique cDNA molecular identifiers. To avoid experimental bias, donors of different ages were distributed randomly across sequencing lanes. Overall study outcomes, separate from this receptor: Estimates of total diversity based on one million sequenced T cells were considered lower bounds and underestimates. Donor CMV infection status was unknown, potentially confounding age-related changes in expanded clonotypes. Compared with the aged group, the long-lived group had more naive CD4+ T cells, fewer expanded clones and increased TCR diversity, a pattern suggesting age selection. Conclusive comparison of naive and antigen-experienced compartments was prevented by the profiling of bulk unsorted PBMCs. The percentage of naive T cells measured by flow cytometry correlated strongly with observed TCR beta diversity. Observed TCR beta diversity per million T cells fell roughly linearly with age, and a significant reduction was already apparent by age around 40.

Looking up the germline V gene yields CDR1 SGHDT and CDR2 YYEEEE. Between the V and J ends, shortened by 4 bases and 3 bases respectively, the junction contains 14 bases. The CDR3 goes from the cysteine to the phenylalanine over 14 residues. The entry retains the CDR3 DNA only, 42 bases that are in frame from base 1. The donors were a few dozen Caucasian individuals from Russia, aged roughly 6 to 100 years, who were systemically healthy. Each donor gave 8 to 10 milliliters of peripheral blood, drawn into EDTA-treated Vacutainer tubes. Ficoll-Paque density-gradient centrifugation was used to isolate PBMCs, with at least 7 million obtained per sample. Total RNA was extracted from PBMCs with Trizol reagent, with at least 5 micrograms obtained per sample. For every donor, flow cytometry on a PBMC aliquot measured the percentage of naive CD45RAhigh/CD27high T cells.

Sequenced: blood. The V and J segments used are TRBV5-6 and TRBJ2-7, with the D gene not confidently named. The TCR was taken from a woman between 18 and 29 years old in good health. At the DNA level, the sequence is TGTGCCAGCAGCCCTCGGTCCGGTCACTACGAGCAGTACTTC. The resulting protein is CASSPRSGHYEQYF. Beyond the CDR3, the reference TRBV5-6 and TRBJ2-7 genes provide the residues; the full variable domain reads: DAGVTQSPTHLIKTRGQQVTLRCSPKSGHDTVSWYQQALGQGPQFIFQYYEEEERQRGNFPDRFSGHQFPNYSSELNVNALLLGDSALYLCASSPRSGHYEQYFGPGTRLTVT.